These 20 T cell receptor beta chains share one sample of origin, sequenced in a study of blood T cell repertoires in COVID-19 (dated by TCRdb to 2020 to 2022). Libraries were prepared through the immunoSEQ multiplex PCR assay. TCRdb took this table from immuneACCESS and kept in-frame rearrangements with V and J called. Such tables lack part of the clones; where checked against another copy, unresolved V genes explain under half of the gap, and the rest is unexplained. The sample table records approximately 110,000 clones; less than 90% of these occur just once. Of the sample, 15% to 20% is held by the ten largest clones. The sequenced sample was peripheral blood. These receptors were obtained from a woman in her fifties or sixties with acute or convalescent COVID-19.

This clone was seen only a few times. The chain joins TRBV6-5 to TRBJ1-6, with D maybe TRBD1 (6 bases). Germline V lookup: CDR1 MNHEY, CDR2 SVGAGI. The CDR3 has 11 amino acids. Trimming removed 2 bases from V and 14 bases from J, with 7 bases in between. The CDR3 sequence: CASSYRGTLHF. The CDR3 DNA reads as TGTGCCAGCAGTTACAGGGGGACCCTCCACTTT.

This rearrangement joins TRBV28 to TRBJ2-1; TRBD2 aligns across 10 bases. CDR3 length: 14 residues. The V segment lost 10 bases and the J segment 9 bases; nucleotides outside the gene matches: 12. Germline CDR1 reads MDHEN; CDR2 reads SYDVKM. The CDR3 DNA is TGTGCCACGCTAGCGGGAGAAGTCGGGAGTGAGCAGTTCTTC. Translation: CATLAGEVGSEQFF.

This rearrangement joins TRBV10-1 to TRBJ2-3, with a weak D call TRBD2 (5 bases). Germline CDR1 and CDR2: WNHNN and SYGVQD (reference sequence). V dropped 4 bases and J dropped 4 bases, with 12 bases sitting between them. The CDR3 consists of 14 residues. In DNA, the CDR3 is TGCGCCAGCAGTGCGGGGAGCCGGGCAGATACGCAGTATTTT. Translation gives CASSAGSRADTQYF.

The rearrangement links TRBV5-1 to TRBJ2-1; no clear D gene. Germline V CDR1 and CDR2: SGHRS, YFSETQ. The germline V and J ends were trimmed by 5 bases and 0 bases, with 12 bases remaining between them. The CDR3 loop spans 15 amino acids. The CDR3 loop is CASSPDHSSYNEQFF. DNA for the CDR3: TGCGCCAGCAGTCCTGACCACAGCTCCTACAATGAGCAGTTCTTC. The full variable domain, completed using reference TRBV5-1 and TRBJ2-1, is KAGVTQTPRYLIKTRGQQVTLSCSPISGHRSVSWYQQTPGQGLQFLFEYFSETQRNKGNFPGRFSGRQFSNSRSEMNVSTLELGDSALYLCASSPDHSSYNEQFFGPGTRLTVL.

The gene calls are TRBV7-9 and TRBJ1-2; the D gene is possibly TRBD1 (5 bases). The CDR3 is 13 amino acids. Trimming cost V 8 bases and J 4 bases, with 14 bases left between them. The germline CDR1 and CDR2 sequences are SEHNR and FQNEAQ (reference sequence). The CDR3 spells CASGRGSGYGYTF. CDR3 DNA sequence: TGTGCCAGCGGTCGGGGGTCCGGCTATGGCTACACCTTC.

The CDR3 loop is CASSLRQGAALAKNIQYF. CDR3 in DNA: TGTGCCAGCAGTTTACGACAGGGGGCAGCCCTAGCCAAAAACATTCAGTACTTC. The chain uses TRBV27 and TRBJ2-4, with 10 bases that match TRBD1. There are 18 residues in the CDR3. Trimming at V came to 2 bases and at J to 0 bases, leaving 7 bases not matched to a gene. Germline V gives CDR1 MNHEY, CDR2 SMNVEV (reference sequence).

The V gene is TRBV7-2, the J gene TRBJ2-1, with D possibly matching TRBD1 (6 bases). Germline lookup yields CDR1 SGHTA and CDR2 FQGNSA. The CDR3 spans 14 residues. V lost 3 bases and J 3 bases, leaving 9 bases between the germline ends. This chain's CDR3 is CASSLMTGYNEQFF. In DNA, the CDR3 is TGTGCCAGCAGCTTGATGACAGGCTACAATGAGCAGTTCTTC.

Regarding this clone: The same CDR3 can be traced to other DNA sequences in this sample. CDR3 residues: CASSEQGTEAFF. In nucleotides, the CDR3 is TGTGCCAGCAGCGAACAGGGCACTGAAGCTTTCTTT. V usage is TRBV2 and J usage is TRBJ1-1; tentative D call: TRBD1 (6 bases). From germline, CDR1 is SNHLY and CDR2 FYNNEI. V lost 6 bases, J lost 4 bases, and 9 bases lay in between. CDR3 length: 12 residues.

This clone has a single count. This sequence joins TRBV28 and TRBJ2-1; perhaps TRBD2 as D (5 bases). The CDR3 contains 13 residues. Germline CDR1 and CDR2: MDHEN and SYDVKM. With 8 bases removed from V and 9 bases from J, the gap between germline ends came to 17 bases. Here the CDR3 DNA reads TGTGCCAGCCGAACTAGGCCAAGGACTGAGCAGTTCTTC. Its translation is CASRTRPRTEQFF.

This sequence joins TRBV2 and TRBJ1-5, with D tentatively TRBD1 (6 bases). The CDR3 has 14 amino acids. V lost 0 bases and J 7 bases, leaving 10 bases between the germline ends. Germline loops: CDR1 SNHLY, CDR2 FYNNEI. CDR3: CASSEADRQQPQHF. In DNA, the CDR3 is TGTGCCAGCAGTGAAGCGGACAGACAACAGCCCCAGCATTTT.

Only a few counts were recorded for this clone. This chain uses TRBV11-2 with TRBJ1-2; unclear D gene. The CDR3 runs 14 residues. V gave up 0 bases and J gave up 5 bases, with 10 bases separating them. Germline values: CDR1 SGHAT, CDR2 FQNNGV. CDR3 DNA sequence: TGTGCCAGCAGCTTAGACCGGGGAGATTATGGCTACACCTTC. Protein product: CASSLDRGDYGYTF.

In this sample, this clone turned up once. V and J are TRBV2 and TRBJ2-3, with a weak D call TRBD1 (5 bases). V gave up 5 bases and J gave up 3 bases, with 12 bases separating them. Per germline, CDR1 SNHLY and CDR2 FYNNEI. The CDR3 totals 14 residues. As DNA, the CDR3 is TGTGCCAGCAGTCAGGGTATGAAGACAGATACGCAGTATTTT. Translated, it gives CASSQGMKTDTQYF. Complete variable domain (other parts from reference TRBV2 and TRBJ2-3): EPEVTQTPSHQVTQMGQEVILRCVPISNHLYFYWYRQILGQKVEFLVSFYNNEISEKSEIFDDQFSVERPDGSNFTLKIRSTKLEDSAMYFCASSQGMKTDTQYFGPGTRLTVL.

The chain employs TRBV7-9 and TRBJ1-2; weak D call: TRBD1 (5 bases). Germline V gene data show CDR1 as SEHNR and CDR2 as FQNEAQ (reference sequence). V lost 3 bases, J lost 8 bases, and 19 bases lay in between. This CDR3 contains 15 residues. CDR3 protein: CASSFGQGTTRGYTF. The CDR3 DNA follows: TGTGCCAGCAGCTTTGGGCAGGGAACAACGCGGGGCTACACCTTC. The full variable domain, in which reference TRBV7-9 and TRBJ1-2 provide the parts outside the CDR3, is DTGVSQNPRHKITKRGQNVTFRCDPISEHNRLYWYRQTLGQGPEFLTYFQNEAQLEKSRLLSDRFSAERPKGSFSTLEIQRTEQGDSAMYLCASSFGQGTTRGYTFGSGTRLTVV.

The V call is TRBV5-1, the J call TRBJ2-1; TRBD2 might be the D (6 bases). Germline V CDR1 and CDR2: SGHRS, YFSETQ. This CDR3 spans 14 amino acids. The ends were cut back, 1 base at V and 8 bases at J, with 13 bases in the middle. The CDR3 region has the DNA TGCGCCAGCAGCTTGATGACTAGTAGGTATGAGCAGTTCTTC. Protein: CASSLMTSRYEQFF.

This chain connects TRBV7-9 to TRBJ2-1, with 10 bases that match TRBD2. This CDR3 comprises 14 residues. Per the germline V gene, CDR1 is SEHNR and CDR2 is FQNEAQ (reference sequence). V trimming: 6 bases; J trimming: 8 bases; junction bases outside the gene matches: 7. The chain's CDR3 is CASRASGSLHEQFF. The CDR3 bases are TGTGCCAGCAGGGCTAGCGGGAGTTTGCATGAGCAGTTCTTC.

This clone was seen a single time. J is TRBJ1-5 and V is TRBV28; D perhaps matches TRBD1 (6 bases). Trimming left V 3 bases short and J 3 bases short, with 12 bases between. There are 15 residues in the CDR3. Germline-derived CDR1 and CDR2 are MDHEN and SYDVKM. CDR3 region: CASSFRTVSNQPQHF. CDR3 coding DNA: TGTGCCAGCAGTTTCCGGACAGTATCCAATCAGCCCCAGCATTTT.

V and J are TRBV28 and TRBJ2-7, with 11 bases that match TRBD2. CDR1 and CDR2 (germline): MDHEN, SYDVKM. This CDR3 comprises 14 residues. V trimming: 3 bases; J trimming: 4 bases; junction bases outside the gene matches: 2. CDR3 protein: CASSFPSGRYEQYF. In nucleotides, the CDR3 is TGTGCCAGCAGTTTCCCTAGCGGGAGGTACGAGCAGTACTTC. Full variable domain (remainder filled in from reference TRBV28 and TRBJ2-7): DVKVTQSSRYLVKRTGEKVFLECVQDMDHENMFWYRQDPGLGLRLIYFSYDVKMKEKGDIPEGYSVSREKKERFSLILESASTNQTSMYLCASSFPSGRYEQYFGPGTRLTVT.

The chain employs TRBV5-8 and TRBJ1-4; unclear D gene. The V and J ends lost 0 bases and 4 bases respectively, with 13 bases between them. Looked up from germline, CDR1 is SGHTS and CDR2 is YDEGEE. CDR3 length equals 16 residues. The CDR3 reads CASSLGSLRGNEKLFF. CDR3 DNA: TGTGCCAGCAGCTTGGGAAGTTTGCGGGGTAATGAAAAACTGTTTTTT. Supplemented by reference TRBV5-8 and TRBJ1-4, the full variable domain reads EAGVTQSPTHLIKTRGQQATLRCSPISGHTSVYWYQQALGLGLQFLLWYDEGEERNRGNFPPRFSGRQFPNYSSELNVNALELEDSALYLCASSLGSLRGNEKLFFGSGTQLSVL.

J is TRBJ2-7 and V is TRBV7-8; D may be TRBD1 (5 bases). Germline assignment: CDR1 SGHVS and CDR2 FQNEAQ. The CDR3 length is 11 residues. Trimming shortened V by 6 bases and J by 5 bases, and 8 bases separated the two germline ends. CDR3: CASRRQNEQYF. CDR3 sequence (DNA): TGTGCCAGCAGACGACAGAACGAGCAGTACTTC.

The chain links TRBV19 to TRBJ1-5, with 7 positions matching TRBD1. The CDR3 is made up of 16 amino acids. The germline CDR1 and CDR2 sequences are LNHDA and SQIVND (reference sequence). The V and J ends lost 3 bases and 5 bases, in that order; junction bases with no gene match: 10. CDR3 loop: CASSMGTARRDQPQHF. CDR3 coding DNA: TGTGCCAGTAGTATGGGGACAGCTCGAAGAGATCAGCCCCAGCATTTT.